This T cell receptor (beta chain) was documented in a study of blood T cell repertoires in COVID-19. Study-level background: Samples taken during acute and convalescent COVID-19 were collected in the United States, Italy and Spain. The analysed material was cDNA or gDNA that came from T cells, B-cell-depleted T cells, or PBMCs.

In the authors' methods: Quantification of nucleated cells was approximated via reference gene primer amplification. TCRdb keeps only in-frame clones here, not all; method: immunoSEQ multiplex PCR. V and J calls and clone size are copied from that table; D and trimming were computed from the DNA. Of under 30,000 clones listed, roughly 80% were seen once; the top ten hold approximately 10%. The CDR3 has 17 amino acids. The V end was cut by 4 bases, the J end by 2 bases, with 15 bases between. Looked up from germline, CDR1 is SGHVS and CDR2 is FNYEAQ. What was sequenced was peripheral blood. This receptor was obtained from a man older than 75 with active COVID-19. The rearrangement uses TRBV7-6 and TRBJ1-6; D is perhaps TRBD1 (5 bases). CDR3 nucleotides: TGTGCCAGCAGCTATGGTTTTCGGGGGGCCTATAATTCACCCCTCCACTTT. It encodes CASSYGFRGAYNSPLHF.